This T cell receptor (beta chain) comes out of a study of blood T cell repertoires in COVID-19. Libraries were prepared by immunoSEQ multiplex PCR; TCRdb keeps only in-frame clonotypes and omits some of them. The profile shows approximately 150,000 clones, about 80% of them singletons. V lost 4 bases and J lost 8, with 21 bases in between. The CDR3 runs to 15 residues. CDR1 is SGHKS, CDR2 YYEKEE, per germline (reference sequence). The chain carries TRBV5-5 and TRBJ1-2; D might be TRBD1 (6 bases). The TCR comes from a woman aged 65 to 85 in a cohort exposed to, infected with or recovered from COVID-19 (not recorded which). Sequencing was done on a sample of PBMCs or T cells enriched from blood (not recorded which). This CDR3 is CASSRINRENRGYTF. For the CDR3, the DNA is TGTGCCAGCAGCCGGATCAACAGGGAGAATAGGGGCTACACCTTC.